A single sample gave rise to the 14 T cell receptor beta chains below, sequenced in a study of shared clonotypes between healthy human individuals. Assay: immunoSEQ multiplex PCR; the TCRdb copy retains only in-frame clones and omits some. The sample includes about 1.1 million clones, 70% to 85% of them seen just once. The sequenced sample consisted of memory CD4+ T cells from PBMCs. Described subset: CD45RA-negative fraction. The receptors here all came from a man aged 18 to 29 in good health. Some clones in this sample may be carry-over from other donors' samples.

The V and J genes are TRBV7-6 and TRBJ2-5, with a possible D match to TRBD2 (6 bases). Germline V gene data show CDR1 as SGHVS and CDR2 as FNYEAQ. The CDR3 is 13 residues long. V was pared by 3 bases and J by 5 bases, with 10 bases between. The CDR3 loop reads CASSLGGRETQYF. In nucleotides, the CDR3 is TGTGCCAGCAGCTTGGGAGGCCGGGAGACCCAGTACTTC. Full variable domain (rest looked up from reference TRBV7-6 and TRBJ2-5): GAGVSQSPRYKVTKRGQDVALRCDPISGHVSLYWYRQALGQGPEFLTYFNYEAQQDKSGLPNDRFSAERPEGSISTLTIQRTEQRDSAMYRCASSLGGRETQYFGPGTRLLVL.

This chain's CDR3 is CASSTIYPSGELFF. Here the CDR3 DNA reads TGTGCCAGTAGTACTATATACCCCTCCGGGGAGCTGTTTTTT. The chain uses TRBV19 and TRBJ2-2; D is unclear. V lost 4 bases and J lost 6, with 12 bases in between. Per germline, CDR1 LNHDA and CDR2 SQIVND (reference sequence). This CDR3 comprises 14 residues.

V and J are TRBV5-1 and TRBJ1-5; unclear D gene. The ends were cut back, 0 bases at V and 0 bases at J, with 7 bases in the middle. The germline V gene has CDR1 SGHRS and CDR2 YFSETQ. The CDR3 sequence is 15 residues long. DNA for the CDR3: TGCGCCAGCAGCTTGGAGGCGGATAGCAATCAGCCCCAGCATTTT. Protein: CASSLEADSNQPQHF.

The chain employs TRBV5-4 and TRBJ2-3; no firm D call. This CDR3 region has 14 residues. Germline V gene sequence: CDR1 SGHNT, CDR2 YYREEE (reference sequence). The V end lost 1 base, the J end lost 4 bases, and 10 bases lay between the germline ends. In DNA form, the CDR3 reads TGTGCCAGCAGCTTGATGCTCGTCGCAGATACGCAGTATTTT. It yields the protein CASSLMLVADTQYF.

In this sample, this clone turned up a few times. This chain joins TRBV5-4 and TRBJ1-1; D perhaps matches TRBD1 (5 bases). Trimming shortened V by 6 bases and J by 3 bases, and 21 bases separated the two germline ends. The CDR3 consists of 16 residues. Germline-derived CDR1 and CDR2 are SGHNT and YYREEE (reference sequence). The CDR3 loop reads CASKKSGGVLDTEAFF. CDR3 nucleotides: TGTGCCAGCAAAAAATCGGGGGGGGTCTTGGACACTGAAGCTTTCTTT.

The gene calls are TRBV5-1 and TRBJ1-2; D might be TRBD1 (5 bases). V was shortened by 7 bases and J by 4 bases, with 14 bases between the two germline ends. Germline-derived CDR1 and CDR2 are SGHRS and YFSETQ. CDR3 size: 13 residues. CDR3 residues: CASGPPGGYGYTF. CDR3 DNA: TGCGCCAGCGGTCCACCCGGGGGCTATGGCTACACCTTC.

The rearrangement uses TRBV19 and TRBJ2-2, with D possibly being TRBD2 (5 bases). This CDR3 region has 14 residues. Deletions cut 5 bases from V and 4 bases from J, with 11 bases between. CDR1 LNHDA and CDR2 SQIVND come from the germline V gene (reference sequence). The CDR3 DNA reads TGTGCCAGTAGTGTCGGGGTAGGCACCGGGGAGCTGTTTTTT. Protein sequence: CASSVGVGTGELFF.

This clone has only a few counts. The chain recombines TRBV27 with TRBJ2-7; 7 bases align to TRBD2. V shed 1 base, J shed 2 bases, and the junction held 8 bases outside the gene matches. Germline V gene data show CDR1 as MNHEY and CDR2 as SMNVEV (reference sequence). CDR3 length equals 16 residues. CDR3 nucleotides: TGTGCCAGCAGTTTATTCGCTCTAGCGGCCACCTACGAGCAGTACTTC. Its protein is CASSLFALAATYEQYF.

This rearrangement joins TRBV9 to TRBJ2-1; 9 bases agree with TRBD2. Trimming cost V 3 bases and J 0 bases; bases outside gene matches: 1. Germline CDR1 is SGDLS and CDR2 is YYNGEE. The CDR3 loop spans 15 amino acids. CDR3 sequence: CASSGREGSYNEQFF. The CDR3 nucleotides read TGTGCCAGCAGCGGGCGGGAGGGCTCCTACAATGAGCAGTTCTTC.

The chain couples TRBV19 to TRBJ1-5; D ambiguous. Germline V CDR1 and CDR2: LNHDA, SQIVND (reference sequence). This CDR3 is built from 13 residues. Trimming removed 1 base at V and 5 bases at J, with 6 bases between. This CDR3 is CASSIGQDQPQHF. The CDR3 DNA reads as TGTGCCAGTAGTATAGGGCAGGATCAGCCCCAGCATTTT.

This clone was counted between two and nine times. The CDR3 nucleotides read TGTGCCAGCACCTCCACAGGGGCTGGCTACACCTTC. Translating it yields CASTSTGAGYTF. V gene TRBV7-9 combines with J gene TRBJ1-2; the match to TRBD1 covers 7 bases. The CDR3 is 12 amino acids. Germline values: CDR1 SEHNR, CDR2 FQNEAQ (reference sequence). J was trimmed by 7 bases and V by 7 bases; bases with no gene match: 6.

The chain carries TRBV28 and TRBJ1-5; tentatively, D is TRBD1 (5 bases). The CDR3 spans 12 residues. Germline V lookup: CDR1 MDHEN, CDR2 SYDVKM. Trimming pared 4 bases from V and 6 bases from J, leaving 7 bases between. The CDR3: CASSWGSQPQHF. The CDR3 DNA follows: TGTGCCAGCAGTTGGGGGTCTCAGCCCCAGCATTTT.

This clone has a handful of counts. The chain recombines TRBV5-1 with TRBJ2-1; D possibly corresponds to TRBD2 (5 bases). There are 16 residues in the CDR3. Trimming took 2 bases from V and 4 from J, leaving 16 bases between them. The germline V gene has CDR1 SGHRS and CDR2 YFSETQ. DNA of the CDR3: TGCGCCAGCAGCTTAATAGCAGCGGCGGAATACAATGAGCAGTTCTTC. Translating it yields CASSLIAAAEYNEQFF.

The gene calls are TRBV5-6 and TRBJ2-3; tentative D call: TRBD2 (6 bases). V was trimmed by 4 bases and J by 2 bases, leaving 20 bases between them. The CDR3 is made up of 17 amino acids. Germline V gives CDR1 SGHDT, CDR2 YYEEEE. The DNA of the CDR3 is TGTGCCAGCAGCCCGAATACGAGGGAGGCATACACAGATACGCAGTATTTT. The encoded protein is CASSPNTREAYTDTQYF. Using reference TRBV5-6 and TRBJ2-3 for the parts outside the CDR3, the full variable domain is DAGVTQSPTHLIKTRGQQVTLRCSPKSGHDTVSWYQQALGQGPQFIFQYYEEEERQRGNFPDRFSGHQFPNYSSELNVNALLLGDSALYLCASSPNTREAYTDTQYFGPGTRLTVL.